These 11 T cell receptor beta chains were all obtained from the same sample, sequenced in a study of molecular identifiers for immune sequencing clone quantification. TCRdb re-called the PCR reads through MiXCR, storing one row per CDR3 protein. Of some 11,000 distinct CDR3 sequences detected, approximately 15% appear once; the ten largest clones hold about 1.7%. The sequenced sample consisted of naive CD8+ T cells from blood, with Jurkat cell RNA spiked in. Subset reported: FACS-sorted CD8+CD4-CCR7+CD45RA+ naive T cells. These receptors were obtained from a human donor in good health. Some libraries in this study had Jurkat cell RNA spiked in.

As concerns this clonotype: A read error may explain this, as a much larger clone is one base away. V and J are TRBV27 and TRBJ2-7; D assignment may be TRBD1 or TRBD2 (6 bases each). Germline V gives CDR1 MNHEY, CDR2 SMNVEV (reference sequence). This CDR3 spans 16 amino acids. Written as DNA, the CDR3 is TGTGCCAGCAGTTTATCGAGGGGGGACAATTCCTACGGGCAGTACTTC. It specifies CASSLSRGDNSYGQYF.

By share of the sample, this clonotype is medium-sized. The chain has TRBV6-6 and TRBJ2-7; tentative D call: TRBD2 (6 bases). Germline V CDR1 and CDR2: MNHNY, SVGAGI (reference sequence). CDR3 size: 13 residues. Trimming left V 0 bases short and J 7 bases short, with 10 bases between. Here the CDR3 reads CASSYSDGGEQYF. The CDR3 bases are TGTGCCAGCAGTTACTCCGACGGGGGAGAGCAGTACTTC.

This clonotype came up a few times. One base away lies a much larger clone, so this may be a sequencing read error. The chain couples TRBV7-8 to TRBJ1-2; D is unresolved. Germline loops: CDR1 SGHVS, CDR2 FQNEAQ. CDR3 length: 15 residues. CDR3 sequence reads: CASSLFVISNCGYTF. The CDR3 DNA reads TGTGCCAGCAGCTTATTCGTCATTTCTAACTGTGGCTACACCTTC.

This clonotype is deemed medium-sized. The chain carries TRBV4-1 and TRBJ2-7; 11 nucleotides line up with TRBD2. CDR1 is MGHRA, CDR2 YSYEKL, per germline. The CDR3 totals 14 residues. The ends lost 2 bases at V and 4 bases at J; junction bases unmatched: 1. The CDR3 DNA reads TGCGCCAGCAGCCAACTAGCGGGAGGTTACGAGCAGTACTTC. Protein sequence: CASSQLAGGYEQYF.

Notes on this clonotype: This may be a read error, as it is one base from a much larger clone. The chain combines TRBV6-2 or TRBV6-3 with TRBJ2-7; no firm D call. Germline loops: CDR1 MNHEY, CDR2 SVGEGT. This CDR3 comprises 14 residues. V lost 5 bases to trimming and J lost 5 bases, with 16 bases between them. CDR3 in DNA: TGTGCCAGCAGTCCCCACCACTACCCAAACGAGCAGTACTTC. This translates into CASSPHHYPNEQYF.

Note on this clonotype: This could be a read error, since a much larger clone is one nucleotide away. The conserved closing phenylalanine or tryptophan is absent in this CDR3, likely reflecting a read error. This chain uses TRBV11-3 with TRBJ1-1; no definite D call. Between the trimmed V and J ends, which lost 2 bases and 3 bases, there was a span of 7 bases. Germline V gives CDR1 SGHNT, CDR2 YENEEA. The CDR3 is 13 residues long. The CDR3 here is CASSLPPDTEAFS. In nucleotides, the CDR3 is TGTGCCAGCAGCTTACCGCCCGACACTGAAGCTTTCTCT.

The table lists this clonotype with a few counts. The rearrangement links TRBV5-1 to TRBJ1-2; TRBD1 agrees at 7 bases. The CDR3 totals 16 residues. V shed 4 bases, J shed 2 bases, and the junction held 11 bases outside the gene matches. CDR1 SGHRS and CDR2 YFSETQ come from the germline V gene. The CDR3 region is CASSLIPGQTNYGYTF. Here the CDR3 DNA reads TGCGCCAGCAGCCTTATACCGGGACAGACAAACTATGGCTACACCTTC.

This clonotype was observed many times. The chain employs TRBV27 and TRBJ1-6; TRBD1 matches 9 bases. V lost 8 bases and J lost 5; bases outside the gene matches: 10. CDR1 is MNHEY and CDR2 is SMNVEV in the germline V gene (reference sequence). The CDR3 has 16 residues. CDR3 residues: CASGPHRGQNNSPLHF. CDR3 in DNA: TGTGCCAGCGGACCGCACAGGGGGCAAAATAATTCACCCCTCCACTTT.

This clonotype counts as medium-sized. This chain connects TRBV18 to TRBJ2-5; 10 nucleotides line up with TRBD2. Trimming removed 3 bases from V and 4 bases from J; junction bases left unmatched: 5. This CDR3 spans 15 amino acids. Per germline, CDR1 KGHSH and CDR2 LQKENI. The CDR3: CASSPVAGGRETQYF. CDR3 nucleotide sequence: TGTGCCAGCTCACCGGTAGCGGGAGGTCGAGAGACCCAGTACTTC. The full variable domain, completed using reference TRBV18 and TRBJ2-5, is NAGVMQNPRHLVRRRGQEARLRCSPMKGHSHVYWYRQLPEEGLKFMVYLQKENIIDESGMPKERFSAEFPKEGPSILRIQQVVRGDSAAYFCASSPVAGGRETQYFGPGTRLLVL.

This clonotype appeared a few times. V and J are TRBV6-4 and TRBJ2-1; D uncertain. CDR3 length: 16 amino acids. Germline lookup yields CDR1 MRHNA and CDR2 SNTAGT. V dropped 7 bases and J dropped 0 bases, with 16 bases sitting between them. CDR3 DNA: TGTGCCAGCAAGGAGTATGGCGGCCACTCCTACAATGAGCAGTTCTTC. Its translation is CASKEYGGHSYNEQFF.

Sample share makes this clonotype medium-sized. The gene calls are TRBV6-5 and TRBJ2-7; D possibly corresponds to TRBD2 (5 bases). The CDR3 extends over 14 amino acids. The V gene lost 5 bases and the J gene lost 5 bases, with 16 bases spanning the gap. Germline loops: CDR1 MNHEY, CDR2 SVGAGI. The chain's CDR3 is CASSLVAAGDEQYF. CDR3 nucleotide sequence: TGTGCCAGCAGTCTTGTGGCAGCCGGGGACGAGCAGTACTTC.